This T cell receptor beta chain is from a study of cytomegalovirus exposure and HLA in healthy donors. PCR employed 60 Vbeta and 13 Jbeta primers. The table came from immunoSEQ multiplex PCR; TCRdb's copy has only in-frame clones and leaves some out. This table lists roughly 30,000 clones. With respect to this clone: As yet, its antigen is unknown.

General study points: In an earlier analysis, in 540 or so donors, most V segments appeared productive either ~87% or ~30% of the time. Highest at DRB1 and lowest at HLA-C, TCR association rates differed among HLA loci in a later analysis.

The germline V and J ends were trimmed by 1 base and 2 bases, with 8 bases remaining between them. Germline-derived CDR1 and CDR2 are SGHAT and FQNNGV. This CDR3 spans 14 amino acids. Source material: PBMCs. The TCR originated in a woman aged 40 to 50 in good health and CMV-seropositive. V gene TRBV11-2 combines with J gene TRBJ2-5; possibly TRBD1 for D (5 bases). CDR3 sequence reads: CASSLGQPQETQYF. DNA for the CDR3: TGTGCCAGCAGCTTAGGACAGCCACAAGAGACCCAGTACTTC.